A single sample is the source of the 5 T cell receptor beta chains below, sequenced in a study of T-cell reconstitution after alpha-beta-depleted transplantation in children. Unique molecular identifiers were used in preparing the TCRbeta library. TCRdb passed the PCR reads through MiXCR, listing each CDR3 protein once. This table has around 100,000 distinct CDR3 sequences, 10% appearing once. Specimen: PBMCs, collected before TCRalphabeta/CD19-depleted stem cell transplant. Receptor source: a boy aged 2 to 10 with acute lymphoblastic leukemia, due to receive a stem cell transplant.

This clonotype has at least ten counts. The V and J genes are TRBV29-1 and TRBJ2-7, with TRBD1 matching over 8 bases. Germline CDR1 and CDR2: SQVTM and ANQGSEA. Trimming cost V 5 bases and J 5 bases; bases outside gene matches: 8. The CDR3 extends over 13 amino acids. The CDR3 DNA follows: TGCAGCGTTTTGACAGGGGCTGAGGACGAGCAGTACTTC. It yields the protein CSVLTGAEDEQYF.

The chain employs TRBV18 and TRBJ1-1, with 7 bases that match TRBD1. Germline assignment: CDR1 KGHSH and CDR2 LQKENI. Trimming took 3 bases from V and 1 from J; bases not matched to a gene: 8. The CDR3 contains 16 residues. CDR3 region: CASSPYSGGQNTEAFF. In nucleotides, the CDR3 is TGTGCCAGCTCACCTTATTCAGGGGGGCAGAACACTGAAGCTTTCTTT.

The V and J genes are TRBV10-2 and TRBJ2-1; a weak D match, TRBD1 (6 bases). Germline CDR1 and CDR2: WSHSY and SAAADI. The CDR3 has 14 amino acids. Trimming removed 3 bases at V and 10 bases at J, with 16 bases between. DNA for the CDR3: TGCGCCAGCAGTGACCCAGGGGTAGGAGACGAGCAGTTCTTC. Its protein product is CASSDPGVGDEQFF.

This clonotype was detected only a few times. The genes are TRBV5-1 and TRBJ1-1; tentative D call: TRBD1 (6 bases). The V gene's germline CDR1 is SGHRS and CDR2 YFSETQ. Trimming pared 1 base from V and 11 bases from J, leaving 15 bases between. The CDR3 is 13 amino acids. The DNA of the CDR3 is TGCGCCAGCAGCTTGAGGGAGGGGACAATGGCTTTCTTT. Its protein is CASSLREGTMAFF.

V usage is TRBV11-2 and J usage is TRBJ2-2; a possible D gene is TRBD2 (5 bases). The V gene lost 5 bases and the J gene lost 6 bases, with 13 bases spanning the gap. CDR3 size: 14 residues. CDR1 is SGHAT and CDR2 is FQNNGV in the germline V gene. The CDR3: CASSPTSRPGELFF. The DNA for the CDR3 is TGTGCCAGCAGCCCCACTAGTCGACCCGGGGAGCTGTTTTTT. The full variable domain, its missing parts supplied by reference TRBV11-2 and TRBJ2-2, is EAGVAQSPRYKIIEKRQSVAFWCNPISGHATLYWYQQILGQGPKLLIQFQNNGVVDDSQLPKDRFSAERLKGVDSTLKIQPAKLEDSAVYLCASSPTSRPGELFFGEGSRLTVL.